Listed below are T cell receptor beta chains from one sample, sequenced in a study of cytomegalovirus exposure and HLA in healthy donors. Using immunoSEQ multiplex PCR, the repertoire was profiled, and TCRdb retains in-frame clones only, with some absent. Reported are tens of thousands of clones; the ten largest clones contain just over 15%. The sample comprised PBMCs. These receptors all stem from a man aged 50 or older in good health and CMV-seropositive. CDR3s include the opening cysteine and the closing phenylalanine or tryptophan. A D gene is named only where the DNA matches it firmly.

CASAPGQGPDTQYF,TRBV5-1,TRBD1
CASSQVGGRGPGGYTF,TRBV4-1,TRBD1
CASSSATGGNYGYTF,TRBV5-4,.
CASSLGGIAGVRETQYF,TRBV5-4,TRBD2
CASSLGGGAYEQYF,TRBV7-8,.
CASSWTGDQPQHF,TRBV7-9,TRBD1
CASSPPQSTEAFF,TRBV18,.
CASSLGLAHEQYF,TRBV11-2,.
CASSESESSYNEQFF,TRBV2,.
CAWTGSGSYNEQYF,TRBV30,TRBD2
CASKGGDKAEQYF,TRBV19,.
CASSYRQGPKPDEQYF,TRBV6-5,TRBD1
CASSYGQGHGYTF,TRBV6-5,.
CASSLSRGNGYTF,TRBV27,.
CASSEGLRGTQPQHF,TRBV2,.